These 4 T cell receptor beta chains were sequenced from one sample in a study of regulatory T cells in long-lasting Graves disease. Libraries of TCR beta came from iRepertoire HTBI primers plus Arm-PCR of CDR3 regions. Each CDR3 protein gets one entry after TCRdb re-called the multiplex PCR reads with MiXCR. Of hundreds of thousands of distinct CDR3 sequences listed, about 16% are singletons. Time point specified: newly diagnosed GD, antithyroid drugs for less than 3 months. PBMCs provided the RNA from which the TCR library was made. This sample also appeared in a second study, on T cells in Graves' hyperthyroidism and ophthalmopathy.

This specimen consisted of peripheral blood mononuclear cells (PBMCs), obtained at new diagnosis, from a patient treated with antithyroid drugs. The receptor set was obtained from a woman aged 35-65 years with Graves disease.

This chain uses TRBV5-8 with TRBJ1-1; a possible D gene is TRBD1 (5 bases). V lost 2 bases and J lost 5, with 13 bases in between. This CDR3 is built from 14 residues. The germline CDR1 and CDR2 sequences are SGHTS and YDEGEE. The CDR3 is CASSFWPGMTEAFF. In DNA, the CDR3 is TGTGCCAGCAGCTTTTGGCCAGGGATGACTGAAGCTTTCTTT.

This clonotype has only a few counts. The chain employs TRBV15 and TRBJ2-7; a possible D gene is TRBD1 (7 bases). The CDR3 totals 15 residues. Germline loops: CDR1 LNHNV, CDR2 YYDKDF (reference sequence). With 1 base removed from V and 2 bases from J, the gap between germline ends came to 12 bases. CDR3 coding DNA: TGTGCCACCAGCAGAGGACAGGGAGGCACCTACGAGCAGTACTTC. Its protein is CATSRGQGGTYEQYF.

This chain connects TRBV28 to TRBJ1-6; perhaps TRBD1 as D (5 bases). Germline CDR1 and CDR2: MDHEN and SYDVKM. The V gene lost 3 bases and the J gene lost 3 bases, with 6 bases spanning the gap. This CDR3 is built from 14 residues. The CDR3 reads CASSLTVYNSPLHF. DNA of the CDR3: TGTGCCAGCAGTTTGACAGTCTATAATTCACCCCTCCACTTT.

The rearrangement links TRBV10-3 to TRBJ2-3; D is unclear. The CDR3 covers 16 residues. V shed 0 bases and J shed 0 bases, with 10 bases lying between them. CDR1 is ENHRY, CDR2 SYGVKD, per germline. CDR3: CAISESVDPSTDTQYF. The CDR3 DNA is TGTGCCATCAGTGAGTCAGTAGACCCGAGCACAGATACGCAGTATTTT.